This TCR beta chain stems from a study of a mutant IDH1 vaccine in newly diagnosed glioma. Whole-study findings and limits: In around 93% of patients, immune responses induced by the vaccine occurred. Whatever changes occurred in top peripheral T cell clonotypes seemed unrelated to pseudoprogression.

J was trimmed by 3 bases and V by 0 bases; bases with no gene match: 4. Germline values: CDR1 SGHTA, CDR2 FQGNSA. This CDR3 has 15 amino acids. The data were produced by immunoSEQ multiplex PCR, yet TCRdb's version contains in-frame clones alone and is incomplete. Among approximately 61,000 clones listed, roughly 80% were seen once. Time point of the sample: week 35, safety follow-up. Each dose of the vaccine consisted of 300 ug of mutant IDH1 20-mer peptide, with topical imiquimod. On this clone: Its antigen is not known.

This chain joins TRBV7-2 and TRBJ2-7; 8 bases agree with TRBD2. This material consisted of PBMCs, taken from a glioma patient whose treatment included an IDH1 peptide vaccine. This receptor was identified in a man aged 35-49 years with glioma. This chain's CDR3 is CASSLAAGALYEQYF. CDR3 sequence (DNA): TGTGCCAGCAGCTTAGCAGCGGGGGCTCTCTACGAGCAGTACTTC. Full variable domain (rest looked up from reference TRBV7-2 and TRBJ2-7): GAGVSQSPSNKVTEKGKDVELRCDPISGHTALYWYRQSLGQGLEFLIYFQGNSAPDKSGLPSDRFSAERTGGSVSTLTIQRTQQEDSAVYLCASSLAAGALYEQYFGPGTRLTVT.